This note documents a single T cell receptor beta chain sequence. The antigen is unknown. The record originates from a study of T cells in Graves' hyperthyroidism and ophthalmopathy. This CDR3 is built from 13 residues. CDR1 is MDHEN and CDR2 is SYDVKM in the germline V gene. The V end was cut by 6 bases, the J end by 4 bases, with 10 bases between. Findings and caveats of the study: Ophthalmopathy was distinguished from stable hyperthyroidism by 13 V-J signatures.

Diagnosis relied on clinical symptoms, serum thyroxine and TRAb, thyroid ultrasound and orbital computed tomography. RNA transcripts yielded amplified TCR beta CDR3 regions. The HTBI primer set served for first-round RT-PCR of the TCR CDR3. TCRdb independently ran MiXCR on the multiplex PCR reads; one entry per CDR3 protein. Found here are fewer than 300,000 distinct CDR3 sequences, under 30% of them singletons; the top ten hold over 25%. The chain employs TRBV28 and TRBJ1-5; D unclear. The clonotype comes from a man between 40 and 49 years old with Graves' hyperthyroidism that later progressed to Graves' ophthalmopathy. The source material was blood. CDR3 amino acids: CASRTTENQPQHF. The CDR3 coding sequence is TGTGCCAGCAGGACCACAGAGAATCAGCCCCAGCATTTT.